A selection of T cell receptor beta chains follows, all from one sample in a study of post-analysis software for immune sequencing data. TCRdb passed the PCR reads through MiXCR, listing each CDR3 protein once. The sample contains about 820,000 distinct CDR3 sequences, approximately 53% of which appear only once. Source material: blood. Source of these receptors: a girl aged 5-17 years with multiple sclerosis. The conserved cysteine and the conserved F or W are not part of the CDR3 here. The D gene is left open where the match is weak.

D: TRBD2
J: TRBJ2-7
V: TRBV12-3/TRBV12-4
length: 13
CDR3: ASSPRGGPSYEQY

D: TRBD2
J: TRBJ2-1
V: TRBV7-9
length: 14
CDR3: ASSLWRTSGYNEQF

D: .
J: TRBJ1-2
V: TRBV27
length: 11
CDR3: ASSLSTGGGYT

D: TRBD2
J: TRBJ2-3
V: TRBV20-1
length: 14
CDR3: SATPRLAGNTDTQY

D: TRBD2
J: TRBJ2-3
V: TRBV7-2
length: 13
CDR3: ASSLTGTNTDTQY

D: TRBD2
J: TRBJ2-7
V: TRBV15
length: 15
CDR3: ATSRDKTSGRTYEQY

D: .
J: TRBJ2-7
V: TRBV20-1
length: 10
CDR3: SASRRQGEQY

D: TRBD1
J: TRBJ2-1
V: TRBV3-1
length: 13
CDR3: ASSQSRGLRNEQF

D: .
J: TRBJ1-2
V: TRBV12-3/TRBV12-4
length: 13
CDR3: ASSLMNRRNYGYT

D: .
J: TRBJ2-4
V: TRBV6-2/TRBV6-3
length: 19
CDR3: ASSYFAPRAGRSVGKNIQY

D: .
J: TRBJ1-4
V: TRBV20-1
length: 12
CDR3: SAAPPRGAEKLF

D: .
J: TRBJ1-2
V: TRBV30
length: 10
CDR3: AWSVSGYGYT

D: .
J: TRBJ1-2
V: TRBV2
length: 12
CDR3: ASRPGQSGYGYT

D: .
J: TRBJ2-3
V: TRBV9
length: 12
CDR3: ASSVVGSADTQY

D: .
J: TRBJ1-5
V: TRBV3-1
length: 12
CDR3: ASSGGTSNQPQH

D: .
J: TRBJ2-7
V: TRBV6-1
length: 14
CDR3: ASSEGATRGPHEQY

D: TRBD2
J: TRBJ2-7
V: TRBV2
length: 13
CDR3: ASRLTSGGSYEQY

D: .
J: TRBJ1-2
V: TRBV2
length: 11
CDR3: ASSELAVQGYT

D: .
J: TRBJ1-1
V: TRBV9
length: 11
CDR3: ASSVVSATEAF

D: TRBD2
J: .
V: TRBV4-1
length: 15
CDR3: ASSPRTSGGVRETQY

D: .
J: TRBJ1-1
V: TRBV30
length: 10
CDR3: AWDRLNTEAF

D: .
J: TRBJ2-7
V: TRBV3-1
length: 11
CDR3: ASSSTQGHEQY

D: .
J: TRBJ2-2
V: TRBV7-3
length: 12
CDR3: ASSGGFSTGELF

D: TRBD2
J: TRBJ2-5
V: TRBV20-1
length: 12
CDR3: SARDGTSGSRQY

D: TRBD1
J: TRBJ2-7
V: TRBV9
length: 11
CDR3: ASSKQGIDEQY

D: .
J: TRBJ2-1
V: TRBV25-1
length: 11
CDR3: ASSHRTFSEQF

D: .
J: TRBJ2-1
V: TRBV7-3
length: 19
CDR3: ASSLNPPLMVAVGSYNEQF

D: .
J: TRBJ1-2
V: TRBV6-5
length: 11
CDR3: ASSYGAVYGYT

D: TRBD1
J: TRBJ2-7
V: TRBV29-1
length: 10
CDR3: SVRGSSYEQY

D: .
J: TRBJ2-6
V: TRBV5-1
length: 14
CDR3: ASSKDGSSGANVLT

D: .
J: TRBJ1-2
V: TRBV4-1
length: 13
CDR3: ASSQEALPIYGYT

D: .
J: TRBJ2-1
V: TRBV14
length: 12
CDR3: ASSPLVRYNEQF

D: .
J: TRBJ1-1
V: TRBV4-2
length: 12
CDR3: ASSQEDGNTEAF